What follows are 20 T cell receptor beta chains derived from one specimen sequenced in a study of T-cell reconstitution after alpha-beta-depleted transplantation in children. A TCRbeta library incorporating unique molecular identifiers was prepared. From the PCR reads, TCRdb called clonotypes with MiXCR, one entry per CDR3 protein. There are 210,000 or so distinct CDR3 sequences in the sample; roughly a tenth occur only once, and about 28% lies in the top ten. Material: PBMCs, obtained before TCRalphabeta/CD19-depleted stem cell transplant. The origin of the receptors is a child under two years old with acute myeloid leukemia, due to receive a stem cell transplant.

For the CDR3, the DNA is TGTGCCAGCAGCCCACAAGGAGTGAGCACAGATACGCAGTATTTT. It specifies CASSPQGVSTDTQYF. The genes are TRBV2 and TRBJ2-3; D uncertain. The germline V gene has CDR1 SNHLY and CDR2 FYNNEI. The CDR3 has 15 amino acids. Trimming cost V 6 bases and J 0 bases, with 13 bases left between them.

At least ten counts were recorded for this clonotype. The rearrangement uses TRBV7-2 and TRBJ1-6; D is unresolved. The germline V gene encodes CDR1 SGHTA and CDR2 FQGNSA. The V end lost 0 bases, the J end lost 3 bases, and 0 bases lay between the germline ends. The CDR3 has 13 amino acids. The CDR3 region has the DNA TGTGCCAGCAGCTTAGCCTATAATTCACCCCTCCACTTT. Translated: CASSLAYNSPLHF.

The chain recombines TRBV19 with TRBJ1-5; D might be TRBD1 (6 bases). Trimming left V 5 bases short and J 9 bases short, with 14 bases between. This CDR3 has 13 amino acids. Germline V gene sequence: CDR1 LNHDA, CDR2 SQIVND (reference sequence). The CDR3 region is CASSAQQGGPQHF. The CDR3 coding sequence is TGTGCCAGTAGTGCCCAACAGGGAGGGCCCCAGCATTTT.

This clonotype has a count of ten or more. V is TRBV20-1 and J is TRBJ2-3, with D possibly TRBD1 on 5 matching bases. The CDR3 spans 14 residues. Trimming took off 7 bases at V and 1 base at J, with 15 bases between the two ends. Germline V gene lookup returns CDR1 DFQATT and CDR2 SNEGSKA (reference sequence). DNA for the CDR3: TGCAGTGTTTCGACAGTTGTGGGCACAGATACGCAGTATTTT. Protein sequence: CSVSTVVGTDTQYF.

This chain uses TRBV7-3 with TRBJ2-1; 8 nucleotides match TRBD2. The germline V gene encodes CDR1 SGHTA and CDR2 FQGTGA. V trimming: 5 bases; J trimming: 9 bases; junction bases outside the gene matches: 12. The CDR3 length is 15 residues. The CDR3 loop is CASSQNPGGLSEQFF. The CDR3, as DNA: TGTGCCAGCAGCCAAAACCCGGGGGGGTTGAGTGAGCAGTTCTTC.

This clonotype occurred many times. V is TRBV20-1 and J is TRBJ2-1; 13 nucleotides agree with TRBD2. This CDR3 comprises 15 residues. J was trimmed by 8 bases and V by 4 bases; bases with no gene match: 8. Per the germline V gene, CDR1 is DFQATT and CDR2 is SNEGSKA (reference sequence). The chain's CDR3 is CSATTGLAGEDEQFF. The DNA of the CDR3 is TGCAGTGCTACTACTGGACTAGCGGGAGAGGATGAGCAGTTCTTC.

The sample holds many counts of this clonotype. The chain has TRBV7-9 and TRBJ2-3; 7 positions agree with TRBD1. V lost 7 bases, J lost 4 bases, and 2 bases stayed unmatched. The CDR3 contains 12 residues. Germline assignment: CDR1 SEHNR and CDR2 FQNEAQ (reference sequence). The CDR3: CASTQGADTQYF. The CDR3 bases are TGTGCCAGCACTCAGGGGGCAGATACGCAGTATTTT.

For this clonotype: A much larger clone lies a single base off, so this may be a read error. This rearrangement joins TRBV3-1 to TRBJ2-7; 7 nucleotides line up with TRBD1. CDR3 size: 16 residues. Germline V lookup: CDR1 LGHDT, CDR2 YNNKEL (reference sequence). J gave up 2 bases and V 0 bases, and 7 bases lay outside the gene matches. Here the CDR3 reads CASSQDPGQSAYEQYF. Written as DNA, the CDR3 is TGTGCCAGCAGCCAAGATCCGGGACAGTCCGCCTACGAGCAGTACTTC.

This clonotype was observed a few times. The gene calls are TRBV15 and TRBJ1-2, with TRBD1 identical over 10 bases. Per the germline V gene, CDR1 is LNHNV and CDR2 is YYDKDF (reference sequence). V lost 3 bases to trimming and J lost 4 bases; unmatched junction nucleotides: 2. This CDR3 has 14 residues. In DNA, the CDR3 is TGTGCCACCAGCAGGGGACAGGGGAGCTATGGCTACACCTTC. Translating gives CATSRGQGSYGYTF.

The sample holds many counts of this clonotype. The gene calls are TRBV10-3 and TRBJ2-1; TRBD2 aligns across 7 bases. Germline V gene sequence: CDR1 ENHRY, CDR2 SYGVKD. Trimming at V came to 2 bases and at J to 4 bases, leaving 5 bases not matched to a gene. CDR3 length equals 15 residues. The CDR3 here is CAISEGRGGYNEQFF. CDR3 nucleotides: TGTGCCATCAGTGAGGGCCGGGGAGGGTACAATGAGCAGTTCTTC.

This clonotype was picked up many times. CDR3 in DNA: TGTGCCAGCAGCACGGACAGGGCTGTACCCAAAAACATTCAGTACTTC. Translated, it gives CASSTDRAVPKNIQYF. The chain links TRBV21-1 to TRBJ2-4; no DNA check was done on the table's D call, TRBD1. TRBV21-1 is assigned pseudogene status. This CDR3 comprises 16 residues.

V is TRBV20-1 and J is TRBJ2-7; 8 bases map to TRBD1. Trimming at V came to 6 bases and at J to 5 bases, leaving 12 bases not matched to a gene. CDR3 length: 14 residues. Germline CDR1 DFQATT, CDR2 SNEGSKA (reference sequence). The CDR3 DNA is TGCAGTGCCCGCCCGGGACAGGTGATGGACGAGCAGTACTTC. The encoded protein is CSARPGQVMDEQYF.

A note on this clonotype: A junction boundary mismatches the germline segment, possibly from a read error. The rearrangement links TRBV18 to TRBJ2-3, with unresolved D. The germline gives CDR1 KGHSH, CDR2 LQKENI. This CDR3 region has 12 residues. The CDR3: CTSSLPPDTQYF. The CDR3 coding sequence is TGTACCAGCTCACTCCCGCCAGATACGCAGTATTTT.

At least ten counts were recorded for this clonotype. The chain recombines TRBV12-3 or TRBV12-4 with TRBJ2-3; TRBD2 aligns across 9 bases. The CDR3 is made up of 15 amino acids. The J segment lost 4 bases and the V segment lost 6 bases, leaving 8 bases of the junction unmatched. The CDR3 DNA follows: TGTGCCAGCAGCCCGGCGGGAGGGCCACCAGATACGCAGTATTTT. Translation: CASSPAGGPPDTQYF.

This clonotype has at least ten counts. V usage is TRBV28 and J usage is TRBJ2-7; D gene ambiguous. The CDR3 runs 14 residues. V was pared by 6 bases and J by 5 bases, with 17 bases between. Germline V CDR1 and CDR2: MDHEN, SYDVKM. The CDR3 DNA sequence: TGTGCCAGCAGCATACGGAGCCCCCTTAACGAGCAGTACTTC. Translating it yields CASSIRSPLNEQYF.

This clonotype was seen repeatedly, ten times or more. The chain combines TRBV4-2 with TRBJ2-1; 8 nucleotides line up with TRBD1. Germline trimming cut 1 base from V and 3 bases from J; bases unmatched to any gene: 5. In germline, CDR1 is LGHNA, CDR2 YNFKEQ. CDR3 length equals 16 residues. CDR3 amino acids: CASSQGTGLHYNEQFF. Written as DNA, the CDR3 is TGTGCCAGCAGCCAAGGGACAGGGCTACACTACAATGAGCAGTTCTTC.

This chain joins TRBV4-1 and TRBJ2-1; maybe TRBD1 (6 bases). The length of the CDR3 is 14 residues. Deletions cut 1 base from V and 8 bases from J, with 12 bases between. Germline V gene lookup returns CDR1 MGHRA and CDR2 YSYEKL. CDR3 DNA sequence: TGCGCCAGCAGCCAAGTGGACAGCAGGGATGAGCAGTTCTTC. This codes for CASSQVDSRDEQFF.

The table lists this clonotype with many counts. The chain employs TRBV5-5 and TRBJ2-5; D is possibly TRBD1 or TRBD2 (6 bases each). Germline V CDR1 and CDR2: SGHKS, YYEKEE (reference sequence). The CDR3 contains 16 residues. V gave up 1 base and J gave up 5 bases, with 18 bases separating them. Written as DNA, the CDR3 is TGTGCCAGCAGCTTGAGGGGGGCTGAAGCGCGGGAGACCCAGTACTTC. Residues: CASSLRGAEARETQYF.

On this clonotype: A single base separates this from a much larger clone, so it may be a read error. The chain is built from TRBV7-2 and TRBJ1-3; D call uncertain. Trimming removed 5 bases at V and 0 bases at J, with 5 bases between. Germline V gene lookup returns CDR1 SGHTA and CDR2 FQGNSA. The CDR3 sequence is 13 residues long. The CDR3 bases are TGTACCAGCAGCCCAGCCTCTGGAAACACCATATATTTT. It is translated as CTSSPASGNTIYF.

The rearrangement uses TRBV20-1 and TRBJ2-1; 13 nucleotides line up with TRBD2. After removal of 6 bases from V and 5 bases from J, the junction contained 7 bases not matched to a gene. The CDR3 is 15 amino acids. Looked up from germline, CDR1 is DFQATT and CDR2 is SNEGSKA (reference sequence). In DNA form, the CDR3 reads TGCAGTGCCCATTTACTAGCGGGAGGGAACAATGAGCAGTTCTTC. Translation: CSAHLLAGGNNEQFF.